The present T cell receptor beta chain was sequenced within a study of T cells after yellow fever vaccination (dated by TCRdb to between 2018 and 2021). In terms of the full investigation: The SMART-Seq v4 Ultra Low Input RNA kit was used to prepare libraries from fractions with low cell numbers. Two healthy male donors, one aged 18 to 29 and one aged 30 to 40 years, made up the cohort. Bulk PBMC replicates and cell subsets were isolated from blood drawn at multiple timepoints before and after both primary and secondary immunization. To follow T-cell clones before and after primary and booster YFV17D yellow fever vaccination, bulk TCR alpha and beta repertoires were sequenced over time.

The treatment or condition label on this specimen signifies: live attenuated yellow fever vaccine strain. At every blood-draw timepoint, two biological replicates of bulk PBMCs were collected. PBMCs were isolated from peripheral blood using a standard Ficoll-Paque protocol. RNA was extracted with TriZol from bulk PBMCs, CD4 and CD8 fractions, and dextramer-positive and dextramer-negative fractions. Results and caveats for the whole study, not just this receptor: Because abundant contaminating clonotypes from the bulk population could be contained in FACS-sorted repertoires, computational filtering was required. Most clones expanded after primary vaccination were re-detected after the booster (96% of CD4 and around nine tenths of CD8), suggesting broad memory maintenance. A small share of clonotypes occurred in both CD4 and CD8 compartments, likely arising from convergent recombination. Compared with the primary T-cell response, the secondary T-cell response was weaker but faster, peaking on day 5 rather than day 15. Only a couple of donors were included in the study, so the extent to which the findings can be generalized is limited.

With regard to this clonotype: It lacks a known antigen. Nothing much larger sits one base from this clone, and base qualities are not available.

TCR cDNA was synthesized by 5'RACE template switching, which introduced a universal primer site and unique molecular identifiers. Priming for cDNA synthesis came from both the TCR alpha and TCR beta constant segments. Two PCR steps were used to amplify libraries, with sample barcodes and sequencing adapters being added in the second step. Libraries were sequenced on Illumina HiSeq 2500 (2x100 bp) or NovaSeq (2x150 bp). In the paper's pipeline: MIGEC handled demultiplexing of reads and collapsing into UMI consensus sequences, while MiXCR performed V(D)J alignment. Vaccine-responding clonotypes were identified with edgeR using replicate PBMC samples, with FDR below 0.01 and a log2 fold change above 5 up to day 15 being required. Each bulk clonotype received a CD4 or CD8 identity based on whether the sequenced CD4 or CD8 repertoire contained that clonotype at higher abundance. Starting from the raw public reads, TCRdb applied fastp trimming at Q25, assembled clones with MiXCR and retained in-frame beta chains. Identical CDR3 protein sequences are pooled into one entry, listed with their most common genes and DNA. What appears here as the V and J calls and clone size reflects TCRdb's work, not the paper's. A total of 500,000 to 650,000 distinct CDR3 sequences appear in this sample, over 9% of them only once. The top ten hold 15% of the sample.

Trimming costs V 0 bases and J 13 bases, and their ends lie 22 bases apart. From its cysteine to its phenylalanine, the CDR3 spans 16 amino acids. Kept here is only the CDR3 DNA, which spans 48 bases and is read in frame from base 1. CDR1 MNHEY and CDR2 SVGAGI were looked up in the germline V gene. The chain is assembled from TRBV6-5 and TRBJ2-1; the D gene is perhaps TRBD2, from 6 matching bases. The input for sequencing was PBMCs, taken on the day of the yellow fever booster vaccination. The TCR was taken from a man younger than 45 who received the YFV17D yellow fever vaccine. The nucleotide sequence is given as TGTGCCAGCAGTTACTCCGGGAGCGCCGTTGGGAGAGTACAGTTCTTC. It specifies CASSYSGSAVGRVQFF.